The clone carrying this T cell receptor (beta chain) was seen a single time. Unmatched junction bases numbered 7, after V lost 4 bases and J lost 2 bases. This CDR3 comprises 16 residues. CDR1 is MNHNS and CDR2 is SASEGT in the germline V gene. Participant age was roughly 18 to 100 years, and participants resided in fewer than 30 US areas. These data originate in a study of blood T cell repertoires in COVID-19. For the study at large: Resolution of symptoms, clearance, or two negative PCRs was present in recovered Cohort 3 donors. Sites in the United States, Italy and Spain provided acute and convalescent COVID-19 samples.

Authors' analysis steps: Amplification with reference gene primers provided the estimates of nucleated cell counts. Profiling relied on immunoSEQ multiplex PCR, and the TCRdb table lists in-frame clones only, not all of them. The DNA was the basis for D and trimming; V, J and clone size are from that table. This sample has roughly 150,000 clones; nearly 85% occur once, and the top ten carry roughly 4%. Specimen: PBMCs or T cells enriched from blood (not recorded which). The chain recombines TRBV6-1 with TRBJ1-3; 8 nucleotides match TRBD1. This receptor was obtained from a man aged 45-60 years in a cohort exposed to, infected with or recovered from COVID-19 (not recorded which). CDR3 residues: CASSGGGQGAGNTIYF. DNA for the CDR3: TGTGCCAGCAGTGGGGGTGGACAGGGAGCTGGAAACACCATATATTTT.